Each of the 7 T cell receptor beta chains below was sequenced from the same sample in a study of T cell clonotyping in hematopoietic cell transplantation. Measured with immunoSEQ multiplex PCR; TCRdb has only the in-frame clones, and not every one. The sample has about 36,000 clones; approximately 95% are singletons. Noted time point: recipient sample about 28 days before transplant, after cytoreduction. This specimen consisted of peripheral blood mononuclear cells, obtained before stem cell transplant. Receptor source: a man aged 40-49 years with chronic myeloid leukemia. Some clones in this sample may be carry-over from other donors' samples.

This clone showed up just a few times. J is TRBJ1-2 and V is TRBV6-4; D unresolved. Germline V gene data show CDR1 as MRHNA and CDR2 as SNTAGT. This CDR3 is 15 amino acids long. The ends were cut back, 2 bases at V and 8 bases at J, with 18 bases in the middle. The CDR3 here is CASSDTPQALEGYTF. DNA for the CDR3: TGTGCCAGCAGTGACACCCCGCAGGCCCTGGAAGGCTACACCTTC.

The rearrangement links TRBV27 to TRBJ1-6; TRBD1 matches 7 bases. The CDR3 extends over 15 amino acids. Per the germline V gene, CDR1 is MNHEY and CDR2 is SMNVEV (reference sequence). V dropped 4 bases and J dropped 8; count of bases not matched to a gene: 8. The CDR3 spells CASSWASDRDSPLHF. The CDR3 DNA follows: TGTGCCAGCAGTTGGGCCTCAGACAGGGATTCACCCCTCCACTTT.

The genes are TRBV7-3 and TRBJ2-1; 7 bases map to TRBD1. Germline CDR1 SGHTA, CDR2 FQGTGA. Trimming took 5 bases from V and 8 from J; bases not matched to a gene: 9. The CDR3 sequence is 14 residues long. Here the CDR3 reads CASSPRGREHEQFF. The CDR3 nucleotides read TGTGCCAGCAGCCCGAGGGGGCGAGAACATGAGCAGTTCTTC.

The chain is built from TRBV25-1 and TRBJ1-6; 7 positions agree with TRBD1. Germline values: CDR1 MGHDK, CDR2 SYGVNS. CDR3 length: 15 amino acids. The junction had 5 bases not matched to a gene; V was cut back by 9 bases and J by 0 bases. In DNA form, the CDR3 reads TGTGCCAGTCGCCGACAGGGCTCCTATAATTCACCCCTCCACTTT. It specifies CASRRQGSYNSPLHF.

V and J are TRBV2 and TRBJ2-7; TRBD1 is a possible D gene (6 bases). The CDR3 has 12 amino acids. CDR1 is SNHLY, CDR2 FYNNEI, per germline. Trimming took off 8 bases at V and 3 bases at J, with 11 bases between the two ends. Here the CDR3 reads CASSWDIYEQYF. The CDR3, as DNA: TGTGCCAGCTCCTGGGACATCTACGAGCAGTACTTC.

The chain links TRBV29-1 to TRBJ2-5; the D is unclear. This CDR3 comprises 11 residues. The germline V gene has CDR1 SQVTM and CDR2 ANQGSEA. V was shortened by 5 bases and J by 1 base, with 5 bases between the two germline ends. The CDR3 reads CSVHFQETQYF. The CDR3 DNA sequence: TGCAGCGTTCACTTCCAAGAGACCCAGTACTTC.

This chain connects TRBV19 to TRBJ1-5; D gene ambiguous. Trimming shortened V by 6 bases and J by 3 bases, and 15 bases separated the two germline ends. CDR1 and CDR2 (germline): LNHDA, SQIVND (reference sequence). The CDR3 covers 15 residues. CDR3 in amino acids: CASSAPGRINQPQHF. In DNA, the CDR3 is TGTGCCAGTAGCGCCCCCGGACGGATCAATCAGCCCCAGCATTTT.